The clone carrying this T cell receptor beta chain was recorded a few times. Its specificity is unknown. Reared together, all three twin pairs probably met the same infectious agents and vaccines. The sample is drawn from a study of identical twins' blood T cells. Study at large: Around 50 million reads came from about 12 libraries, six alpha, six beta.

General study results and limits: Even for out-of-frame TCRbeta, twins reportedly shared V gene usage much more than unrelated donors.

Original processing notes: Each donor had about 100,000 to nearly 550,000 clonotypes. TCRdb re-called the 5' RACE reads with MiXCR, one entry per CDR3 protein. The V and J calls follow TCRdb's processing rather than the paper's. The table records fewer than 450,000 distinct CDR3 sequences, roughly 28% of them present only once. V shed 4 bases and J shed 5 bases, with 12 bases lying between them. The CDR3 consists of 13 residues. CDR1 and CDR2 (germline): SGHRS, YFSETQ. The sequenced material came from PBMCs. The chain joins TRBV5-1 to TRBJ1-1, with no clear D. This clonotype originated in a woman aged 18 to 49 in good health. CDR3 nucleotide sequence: TGCGCCAGCAGCGCCGCGGGGTGGACTGAAGCTTTCTTT. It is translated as CASSAAGWTEAFF.